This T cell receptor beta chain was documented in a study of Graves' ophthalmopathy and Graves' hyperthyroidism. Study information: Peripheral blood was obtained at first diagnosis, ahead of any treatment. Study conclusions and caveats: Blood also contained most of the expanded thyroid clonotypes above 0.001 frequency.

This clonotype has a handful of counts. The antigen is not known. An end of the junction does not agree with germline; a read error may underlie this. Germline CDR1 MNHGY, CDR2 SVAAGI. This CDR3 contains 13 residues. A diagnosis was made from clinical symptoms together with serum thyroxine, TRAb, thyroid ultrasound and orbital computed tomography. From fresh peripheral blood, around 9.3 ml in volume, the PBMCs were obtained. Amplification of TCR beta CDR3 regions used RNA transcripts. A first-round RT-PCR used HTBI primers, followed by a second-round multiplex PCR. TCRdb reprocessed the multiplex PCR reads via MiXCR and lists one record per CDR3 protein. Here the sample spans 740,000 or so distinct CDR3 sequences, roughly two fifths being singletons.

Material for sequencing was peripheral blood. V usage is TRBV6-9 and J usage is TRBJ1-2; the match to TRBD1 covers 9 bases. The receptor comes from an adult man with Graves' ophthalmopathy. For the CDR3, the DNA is TGTGCCAGCAGGGGACAGGGTAACTATGGCTACGCCTTC. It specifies CASRGQGNYGYAF.